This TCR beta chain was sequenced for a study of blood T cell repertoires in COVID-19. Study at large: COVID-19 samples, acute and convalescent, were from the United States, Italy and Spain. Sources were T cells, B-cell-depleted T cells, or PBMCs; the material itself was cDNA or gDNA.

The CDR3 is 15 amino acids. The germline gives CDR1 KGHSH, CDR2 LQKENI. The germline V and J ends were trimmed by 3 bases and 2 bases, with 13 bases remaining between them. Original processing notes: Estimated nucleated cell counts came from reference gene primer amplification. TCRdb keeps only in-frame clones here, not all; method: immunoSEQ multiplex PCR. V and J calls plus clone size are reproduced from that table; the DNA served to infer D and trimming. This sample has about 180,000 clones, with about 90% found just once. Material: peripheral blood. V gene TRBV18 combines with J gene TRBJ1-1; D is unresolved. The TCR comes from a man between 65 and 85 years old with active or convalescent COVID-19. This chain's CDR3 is CASSPFDIPNTEAFF. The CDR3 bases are TGTGCCAGCTCACCCTTCGACATCCCAAACACTGAAGCTTTCTTT.